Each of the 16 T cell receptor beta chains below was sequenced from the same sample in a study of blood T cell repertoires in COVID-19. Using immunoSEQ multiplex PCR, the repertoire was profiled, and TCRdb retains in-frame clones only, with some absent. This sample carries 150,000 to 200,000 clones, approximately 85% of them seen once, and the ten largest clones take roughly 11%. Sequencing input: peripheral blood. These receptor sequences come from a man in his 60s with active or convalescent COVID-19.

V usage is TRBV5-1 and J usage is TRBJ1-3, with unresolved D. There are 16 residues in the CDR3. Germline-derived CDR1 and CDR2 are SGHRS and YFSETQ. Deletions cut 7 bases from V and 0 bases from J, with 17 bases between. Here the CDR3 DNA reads TGCGCCAGCGGTACCGGGAATTTACTCTCTGGAAACACCATATATTTT. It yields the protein CASGTGNLLSGNTIYF.

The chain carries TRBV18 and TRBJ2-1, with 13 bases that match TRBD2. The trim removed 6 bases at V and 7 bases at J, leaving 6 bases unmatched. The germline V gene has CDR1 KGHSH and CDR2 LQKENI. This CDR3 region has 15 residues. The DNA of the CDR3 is TGTGCCAGCTCCGCCGGACTAGCGGGAGTTAATGAGCAGTTCTTC. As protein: CASSAGLAGVNEQFF.

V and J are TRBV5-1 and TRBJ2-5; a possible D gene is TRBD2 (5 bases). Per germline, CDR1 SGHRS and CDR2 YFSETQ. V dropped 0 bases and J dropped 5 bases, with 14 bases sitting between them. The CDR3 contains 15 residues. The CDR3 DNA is TGCGCCAGCAGCTTGGGAACTCAGAGGGCGGAGACCCAGTACTTC. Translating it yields CASSLGTQRAETQYF.

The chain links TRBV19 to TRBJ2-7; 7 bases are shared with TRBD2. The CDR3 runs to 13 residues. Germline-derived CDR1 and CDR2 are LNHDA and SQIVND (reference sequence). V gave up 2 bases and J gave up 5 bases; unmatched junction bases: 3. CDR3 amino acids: CASSISGANEQYF. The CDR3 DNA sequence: TGTGCCAGTAGTATAAGCGGGGCCAACGAGCAGTACTTC.

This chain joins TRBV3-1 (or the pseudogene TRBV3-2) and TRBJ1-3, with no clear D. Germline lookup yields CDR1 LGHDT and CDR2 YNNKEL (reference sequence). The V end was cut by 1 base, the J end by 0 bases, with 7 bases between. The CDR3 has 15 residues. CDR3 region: CASSQGGRSGNTIYF. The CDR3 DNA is TGTGCCAGCAGCCAAGGAGGTCGCTCTGGAAACACCATATATTTT.

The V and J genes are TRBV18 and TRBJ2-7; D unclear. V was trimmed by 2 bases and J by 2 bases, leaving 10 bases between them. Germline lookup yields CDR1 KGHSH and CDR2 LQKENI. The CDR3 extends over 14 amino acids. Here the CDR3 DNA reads TGTGCCAGCTCACCATCGACGACTCCCTACGAGCAGTACTTC. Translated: CASSPSTTPYEQYF.

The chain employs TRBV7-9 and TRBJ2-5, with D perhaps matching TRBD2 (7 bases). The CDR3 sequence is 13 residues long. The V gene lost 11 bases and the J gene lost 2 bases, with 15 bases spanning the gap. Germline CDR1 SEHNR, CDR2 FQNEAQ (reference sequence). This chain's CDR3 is CASMRGGQETQYF. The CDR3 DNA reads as TGTGCCTCGATGAGGGGGGGGCAAGAGACCCAGTACTTC.

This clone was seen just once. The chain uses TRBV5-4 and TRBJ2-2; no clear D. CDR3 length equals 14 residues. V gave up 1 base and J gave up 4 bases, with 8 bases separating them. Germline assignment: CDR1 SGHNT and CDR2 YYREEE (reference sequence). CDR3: CASSLQRSTGELFF. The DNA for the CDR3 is TGTGCCAGCAGCTTGCAACGTAGCACCGGGGAGCTGTTTTTT.

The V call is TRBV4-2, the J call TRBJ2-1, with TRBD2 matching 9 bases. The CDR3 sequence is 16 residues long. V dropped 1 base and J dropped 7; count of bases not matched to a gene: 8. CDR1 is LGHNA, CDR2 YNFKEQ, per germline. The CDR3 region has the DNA TGTGCCAGCAGCCAAGTTGCGAGCGGGGGGTCGAATGAGCAGTTCTTC. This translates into CASSQVASGGSNEQFF.

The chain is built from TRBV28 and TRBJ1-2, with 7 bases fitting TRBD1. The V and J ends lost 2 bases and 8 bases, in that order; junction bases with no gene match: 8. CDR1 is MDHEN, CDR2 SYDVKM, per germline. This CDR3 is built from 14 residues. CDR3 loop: CASSLRTGLLGYTF. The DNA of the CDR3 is TGTGCCAGCAGTTTAAGGACAGGCCTGTTAGGCTACACCTTC.

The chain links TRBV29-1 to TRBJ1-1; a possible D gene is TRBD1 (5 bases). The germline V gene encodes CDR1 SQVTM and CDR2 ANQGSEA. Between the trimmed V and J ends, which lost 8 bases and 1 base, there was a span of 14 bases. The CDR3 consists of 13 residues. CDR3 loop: CSSAGEGNTEAFF. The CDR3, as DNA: TGCAGCTCGGCGGGGGAGGGGAACACTGAAGCTTTCTTT.

The CDR3 reads CASSDWTGGDSPLHF. CDR3 nucleotides: TGTGCCAGCAGTGACTGGACAGGGGGCGATTCACCCCTCCACTTT. V is TRBV28 and J is TRBJ1-6, with 11 bases identical to TRBD1. The CDR3 covers 15 residues. Germline V gene data show CDR1 as MDHEN and CDR2 as SYDVKM. Unmatched junction bases numbered 5, after V lost 5 bases and J lost 8 bases.

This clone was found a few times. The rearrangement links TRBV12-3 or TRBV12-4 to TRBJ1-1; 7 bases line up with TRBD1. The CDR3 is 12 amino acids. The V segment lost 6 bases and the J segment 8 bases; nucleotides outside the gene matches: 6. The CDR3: CASRLQGLEAFF. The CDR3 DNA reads TGTGCCAGCAGGCTACAGGGGCTAGAAGCTTTCTTT.

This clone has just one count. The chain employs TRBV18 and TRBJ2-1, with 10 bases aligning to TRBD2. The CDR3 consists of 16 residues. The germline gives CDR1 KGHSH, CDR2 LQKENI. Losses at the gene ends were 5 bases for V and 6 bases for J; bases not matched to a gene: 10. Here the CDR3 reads CASSSSGGTRRNEQFF. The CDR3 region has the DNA TGTGCCAGCTCATCTAGCGGGGGTACACGCCGCAATGAGCAGTTCTTC.

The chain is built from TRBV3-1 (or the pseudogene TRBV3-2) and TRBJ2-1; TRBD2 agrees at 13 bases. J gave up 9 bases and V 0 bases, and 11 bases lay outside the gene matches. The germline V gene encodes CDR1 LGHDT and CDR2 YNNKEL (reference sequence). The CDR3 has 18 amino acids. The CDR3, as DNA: TGTGCCAGCAGCCAAGACCAGGGACTAGCGGGGAGGTGGAGTGAGCAGTTCTTC. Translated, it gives CASSQDQGLAGRWSEQFF.

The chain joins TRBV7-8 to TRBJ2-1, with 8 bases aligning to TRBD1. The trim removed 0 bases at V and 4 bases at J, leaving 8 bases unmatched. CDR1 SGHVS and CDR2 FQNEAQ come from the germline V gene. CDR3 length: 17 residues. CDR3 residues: CASSLAGRDRFYNEQFF. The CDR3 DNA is TGTGCCAGCAGCTTAGCAGGGCGGGACAGGTTTTACAATGAGCAGTTCTTC.